This is a list of T cell receptor beta chains from one sample in a study of blood T cell repertoires in COVID-19. Libraries were prepared by immunoSEQ multiplex PCR; TCRdb keeps only in-frame clonotypes and omits some of them. The top ten hold 7.8% of the sample, which has some 320,000 clones, around 87% seen once. The material sequenced was peripheral blood. The receptors here all came from a woman in her 50s who had recovered from COVID-19. The CDR3 runs from the conserved cysteine through the conserved F or W. A D gene is named only where the DNA matches it firmly. Size values are once, few and many counts, or a class for expanded clones, and some rows have none.

J gene,D gene,V gene,clone size,CDR3 protein,CDR3 DNA
TRBJ1-2,TRBD1,TRBV3-1/TRBV3-2,many,CASSPRQGSYGYTF,TGTGCCAGCAGCCCCAGACAGGGGAGCTATGGCTACACCTTC
TRBJ2-1,TRBD1,TRBV6-2/TRBV6-3,NA,CASSTGVNEQFF,TGTGCCAGCAGTACAGGGGTCAATGAGCAGTTCTTC
TRBJ2-7,TRBD1,TRBV9,NA,CASSASGTGVYEQYF,TGTGCCAGCAGCGCATCCGGGACAGGGGTCTACGAGCAGTACTTC
TRBJ2-3,TRBD1,TRBV3-1/TRBV3-2,NA,CASSPSEGTGTDTQYF,TGTGCCAGCAGCCCTTCGGAAGGGACAGGGACAGATACGCAGTATTTT
TRBJ2-7,TRBD1,TRBV19,NA,CASSKTGQGIYEQYF,TGTGCCAGTAGTAAGACTGGACAGGGTATCTACGAGCAGTACTTC
TRBJ2-1,TRBD2,TRBV5-1,NA,CASSKGLAGGTYNEQFF,TGCGCCAGCAGCAAGGGACTAGCGGGAGGGACCTACAATGAGCAGTTCTTC
TRBJ1-2,TRBD1,TRBV5-1,once,CASSFGTDPVYGYTF,TGCGCCAGCAGCTTTGGGACAGACCCAGTCTATGGCTACACCTTC
TRBJ2-5,TRBD2,TRBV2,NA,CASSDGAGEETQYF,TGTGCCAGCAGTGATGGAGCGGGAGAAGAGACCCAGTACTTC
TRBJ2-2,TRBD1,TRBV14,NA,CASSLGQVRTGELFF,TGTGCCAGCAGCCTCGGACAGGTTCGCACCGGGGAGCTGTTTTTT
TRBJ1-1,NA,TRBV18,NA,CASSPTLGTEAFF,TGTGCCAGCTCACCCACCCTAGGCACTGAAGCTTTCTTT
TRBJ1-5,NA,TRBV18,NA,CASSPSSGGNQPQHF,TGTGCCAGCTCACCATCTTCAGGGGGCAATCAGCCCCAGCATTTT
TRBJ2-2,TRBD1,TRBV18,NA,CASSPRQGADTGELFF,TGTGCCAGCTCACCAAGACAGGGGGCCGACACCGGGGAGCTGTTTTTT
TRBJ2-5,TRBD1,TRBV29-1,NA,CSAPDRGQETQYF,TGCAGCGCACCCGACAGGGGTCAAGAGACCCAGTACTTC
TRBJ1-4,NA,TRBV7-6,NA,CASRPRGSTNEKLFF,TGTGCCAGCAGGCCGCGCGGGAGCACTAATGAAAAACTGTTTTTT
TRBJ2-7,NA,TRBV5-1,NA,CASSFSRANGHISYEQYF,TGCGCCAGCAGCTTCTCCAGGGCAAACGGGCATATCTCCTACGAGCAGTACTTC
TRBJ1-1,NA,TRBV5-1,once,CASSPGHQNTEAFF,TGCGCCAGCAGCCCGGGACACCAGAACACTGAAGCTTTCTTT
TRBJ2-7,NA,TRBV6-2/TRBV6-3,NA,CASSYSIQGPTYEQYF,TGTGCCAGCAGTTACTCAATCCAGGGGCCAACCTACGAGCAGTACTTC
TRBJ1-1,TRBD1,TRBV5-4,NA,CASSFTGGDTEAFF,TGTGCCAGCAGCTTCACAGGGGGCGACACTGAAGCTTTCTTT
TRBJ2-1,TRBD1,TRBV3-1/TRBV3-2,NA,CASSRDRYNEQFF,TGTGCCAGCAGCCGGGACAGATACAATGAGCAGTTCTTC
TRBJ2-2,NA,TRBV30,once,CAWNPGFAGELFF,TGTGCCTGGAATCCGGGGTTCGCCGGGGAGCTGTTTTTT
TRBJ1-5,TRBD1,TRBV6-2/TRBV6-3,NA,CASSPRTGGLLYSNQPQHF,TGTGCCAGCAGCCCCCGGACAGGGGGCCTTCTATATAGCAATCAGCCCCAGCATTTT
TRBJ1-5,NA,TRBV2,NA,CASSRDLSEQPQHF,TGTGCCAGCAGTAGGGACTTATCCGAGCAGCCCCAGCATTTT
TRBJ2-7,NA,TRBV5-6,NA,CASSHRFLERYEQYF,TGTGCCAGCAGCCACAGGTTTCTCGAAAGGTACGAGCAGTACTTC
TRBJ1-4,TRBD1,TRBV5-6,NA,CASSSGQAGEKLFF,TGTGCCAGCAGCTCCGGACAGGCGGGTGAAAAACTGTTTTTT
TRBJ2-7,TRBD2,TRBV7-2,NA,CASSPTSGSSYEQYF,TGTGCCAGCAGCCCCACTAGCGGGAGCTCCTACGAGCAGTACTTC
TRBJ2-5,NA,TRBV12-3/TRBV12-4,NA,CASSHGGRETQYF,TGTGCCAGCAGTCACGGGGGTCGAGAGACCCAGTACTTC
TRBJ1-4,NA,TRBV12-2,NA,CASRLAQEVTAPNEKLFF,TGTGCAAGTCGCTTAGCGCAAGAAGTGACAGCTCCTAATGAAAAACTGTTTTTT
TRBJ2-2,NA,TRBV28,NA,CASSLYLSTGELFF,TGTGCCAGCAGTTTATATCTTTCCACCGGGGAGCTGTTTTTT
TRBJ2-3,TRBD1,TRBV7-9,once,CASSSGTGATDTQYF,TGTGCCAGCAGCTCAGGGACAGGGGCTACAGATACGCAGTATTTT
TRBJ1-1,NA,TRBV5-1,once,CASSLTQGLESEAFF,TGCGCCAGCAGCTTGACCCAGGGGCTGGAATCTGAAGCTTTCTTT
TRBJ2-6,TRBD1,TRBV4-3,NA,CASSGTGSGANVLTF,TGCGCCAGCAGCGGGACAGGCTCTGGGGCCAACGTCCTGACTTTC